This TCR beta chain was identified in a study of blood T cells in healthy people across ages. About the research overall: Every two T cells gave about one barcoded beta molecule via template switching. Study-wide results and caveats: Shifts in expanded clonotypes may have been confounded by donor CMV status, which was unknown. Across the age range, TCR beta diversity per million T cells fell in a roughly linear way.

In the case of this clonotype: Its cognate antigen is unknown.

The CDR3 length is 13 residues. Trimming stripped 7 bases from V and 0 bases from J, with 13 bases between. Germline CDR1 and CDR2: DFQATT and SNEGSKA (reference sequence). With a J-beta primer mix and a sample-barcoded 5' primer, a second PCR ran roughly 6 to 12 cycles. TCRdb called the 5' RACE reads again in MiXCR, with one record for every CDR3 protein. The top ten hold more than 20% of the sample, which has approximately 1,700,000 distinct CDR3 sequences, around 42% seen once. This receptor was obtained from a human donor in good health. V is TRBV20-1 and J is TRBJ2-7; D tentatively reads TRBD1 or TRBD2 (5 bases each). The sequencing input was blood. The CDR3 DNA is TGCAGTGTTCGGGACCCGAGCTCCTACGAGCAGTACTTC. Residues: CSVRDPSSYEQYF.